These 17 T cell receptor beta chains share one sample of origin, sequenced in a study of early T cells in non-severe SARS-CoV-2 infection (TCRdb year 2021). The library was made by 5' RACE. The reads were generated on a NextSeq 500. TCRdb took the public reads, trimmed them with fastp at Q25, ran MiXCR for clone calling and kept in-frame beta chains. Every entry covers one CDR3 protein and lists the most common genes and DNA from its rows. The sample table lists more than 85,000 distinct CDR3 sequences, about 15% of them with a count of one. Around 1.3% of the sample lies in the top ten. The source material was whole blood. The receptors originated from an adult who was a healthcare worker with PCR-confirmed SARS-CoV-2 infection or an uninfected control (not recorded which).

CDR3 coding DNA: TGTGCCAGCAGTGAAATGGACCCATATAATTCACCCCTCCACTTT. The encoded protein is CASSEMDPYNSPLHF. The genes are TRBV6-1 and TRBJ1-6; D is uncertain. The V and J ends lost 2 bases and 4 bases respectively, with 9 bases between them. Germline V gives CDR1 MNHNS, CDR2 SASEGT. CDR3 length equals 15 residues.

The CDR3 reads CASSQDGRANTEAFF. The DNA for the CDR3 is TGTGCCAGCAGCCAAGATGGAAGGGCTAACACTGAAGCTTTCTTT. This chain links TRBV4-2 with TRBJ1-1; D gene ambiguous. The V gene's germline CDR1 is LGHNA and CDR2 YNFKEQ. The V end lost 0 bases, the J end lost 2 bases, and 10 bases lay between the germline ends. The CDR3 has 15 residues.

This clonotype was picked up many times. The J gene is TRBJ1-2, the V gene TRBV20-1; D gene uncertain. The ends were cut back, 0 bases at V and 0 bases at J, with 14 bases in the middle. There are 16 residues in the CDR3. Germline values: CDR1 DFQATT, CDR2 SNEGSKA (reference sequence). Here the CDR3 DNA reads TGCAGTGCTAGAGACCCGGGTTCGACATCTAACTATGGCTACACCTTC. Translating gives CSARDPGSTSNYGYTF.

Only a few counts were recorded for this clonotype. V gene TRBV5-5 combines with J gene TRBJ2-1; D gene unclear. Germline lookup yields CDR1 SGHKS and CDR2 YYEKEE (reference sequence). The CDR3 is 16 amino acids. V lost 6 bases and J 8 bases, leaving 24 bases between the germline ends. In DNA, the CDR3 is TGTGCCAGCAAAGACGGGCTTTCCATTGCGGTGGATGAGCAGTTCTTC. Translation gives CASKDGLSIAVDEQFF.

V and J are TRBV6-2 or TRBV6-3 and TRBJ2-3; D is unclear. There are 15 residues in the CDR3. V was clipped by 7 bases and J by 5 bases, with 19 bases between them. Germline V CDR1 and CDR2: MNHEY, SVGEGT. The CDR3 region has the DNA TGTGCCAGCACCGGCACCGAGGCCCGAGGAGATACGCAGTATTTT. As protein: CASTGTEARGDTQYF.

A remark on this clonotype: The junction does not match germline at one end; this may be a read error. CDR3 sequence: CVSSPGTGSSGNTIYF. CDR3 sequence (DNA): TGTGTCAGCAGCCCCGGGACAGGTTCCTCTGGAAACACCATATATTTT. The rearrangement uses TRBV9 and TRBJ1-3, with 8 bases lining up with TRBD1. The CDR3 sequence is 16 residues long. CDR1 and CDR2 (germline): SGDLS, YYNGEE.

The chain is built from TRBV12-3 or TRBV12-4 and TRBJ2-3; maybe TRBD1 (6 bases). V was trimmed by 4 bases and J by 5 bases, leaving 16 bases between them. This CDR3 spans 15 amino acids. CDR3 DNA: TGTGCCAGCAGTTCATGGTTCAGGGGAGAAGATACGCAGTATTTT. Translated: CASSSWFRGEDTQYF.

This clonotype was detected only a few times. The chain employs TRBV7-9 and TRBJ1-2, with no clear D. Germline CDR1 is SEHNR and CDR2 is FQNEAQ (reference sequence). V was trimmed by 4 bases and J by 0 bases, leaving 15 bases between them. The CDR3 contains 16 residues. The chain's CDR3 is CASSSSDGQANYGYTF. CDR3 coding DNA: TGTGCCAGCAGCTCTTCGGACGGTCAAGCTAACTATGGCTACACCTTC. Looking up the rest from reference TRBV7-9 and TRBJ1-2 gives the full variable domain: DTGVSQNPRHKITKRGQNVTFRCDPISEHNRLYWYRQTLGQGPEFLTYFQNEAQLEKSRLLSDRFSAERPKGSFSTLEIQRTEQGDSAMYLCASSSSDGQANYGYTFGSGTRLTVV.

The rearrangement uses TRBV11-2 and TRBJ2-3; D is unclear. Looked up from germline, CDR1 is SGHAT and CDR2 is FQNNGV. The CDR3 extends over 10 amino acids. The V gene lost 5 bases and the J gene lost 11 bases, with 8 bases spanning the gap. The CDR3 region has the DNA TGTGCCAGCAGCGGTGGAATGCAGTATTTT. The encoded protein is CASSGGMQYF.

This clonotype showed up many times. CDR3 in DNA: TGCGCCAGCAGCCAAGATACAGGGAGCGGGGCCAACGTCCTGACTTTC. It specifies CASSQDTGSGANVLTF. The chain is built from TRBV4-3 and TRBJ2-6; tentatively, D is TRBD1 (6 bases). This CDR3 spans 16 amino acids. Germline-derived CDR1 and CDR2 are LGHNA and YSLEER. V lost 0 bases and J lost 4, with 10 bases in between.

This chain connects TRBV11-2 to TRBJ1-1, with a weak D call TRBD1 (5 bases). Germline values: CDR1 SGHAT, CDR2 FQNNGV. Trimming removed 6 bases from V and 8 bases from J, with 25 bases in between. The CDR3 loop spans 16 amino acids. CDR3: CASRRTGLPSGVEAFF. CDR3 in DNA: TGTGCCAGCAGGCGCACCGGGCTCCCATCGGGGGTCGAAGCTTTCTTT.

The chain couples TRBV6-2 or TRBV6-3 to TRBJ1-2; the D is unclear. The CDR3 is made up of 12 amino acids. Looked up from germline, CDR1 is MNHEY and CDR2 is SVGEGT. The germline V and J ends were trimmed by 2 bases and 4 bases, with 5 bases remaining between them. The CDR3 DNA sequence: TGTGCCAGCAGTTACAACATCTATGGCTACACCTTC. Translation gives CASSYNIYGYTF.

This sequence joins TRBV6-6 and TRBJ2-5, with unresolved D. This CDR3 is built from 13 residues. Germline CDR1 reads MNHNY; CDR2 reads SVGAGI (reference sequence). The germline V and J ends were trimmed by 6 bases and 5 bases, with 13 bases remaining between them. This CDR3 reads CASSPPTWETQYF. CDR3 sequence (DNA): TGTGCCAGCAGCCCTCCCACTTGGGAGACCCAGTACTTC.

The table lists this clonotype with a few counts. The chain is built from TRBV11-2 and TRBJ1-6, with no clear D. V lost 4 bases to trimming and J lost 7 bases, with 17 bases between them. The germline gives CDR1 SGHAT, CDR2 FQNNGV. The CDR3 length is 16 residues. The CDR3, as DNA: TGTGCCAGCAGCTCATGGACTCCTAGGGAAAATTCACCCCTCCACTTT. Residues: CASSSWTPRENSPLHF.

The V gene is TRBV7-7, the J gene TRBJ2-5; 7 bases map to TRBD1. Germline V gene lookup returns CDR1 SSHAT and CDR2 FNYEAQ (reference sequence). V was clipped by 5 bases and J by 2 bases; unmatched bases: 5. There are 14 residues in the CDR3. The CDR3 nucleotides read TGTGCCAGCAGCCCCGGGACAGCTCAAGAGACCCAGTACTTC. It encodes CASSPGTAQETQYF.

This clonotype came up many times. V usage is TRBV19 and J usage is TRBJ2-1; 12 nucleotides align to TRBD2. With 4 bases clipped from V and 3 bases from J, the junction kept 10 bases outside the gene matches. The CDR3 spans 18 residues. Germline values: CDR1 LNHDA, CDR2 SQIVND (reference sequence). The CDR3 DNA reads as TGTGCCAGTAGTACCCCCCCGGGACTAGCGGGTGACTACAATGAGCAGTTCTTC. Protein product: CASSTPPGLAGDYNEQFF.

About this clonotype: At one of its ends the junction is not consistent with the germline gene, which may arise from a read error. The chain employs TRBV10-3 and TRBJ2-4; 7 bases align to TRBD1. The CDR3 length is 11 residues. Germline V lookup: CDR1 ENHRY, CDR2 SYGVKD. The CDR3 bases are TGTGCCATCAGTGAGGGACAGGTGGCGGTATTC. Amino acids: CAISEGQVAVF.